Presented here are 25 T cell receptor beta chains from one specimen sequenced in a study of regulatory dendritic cells for organ transplantation. Generated by immunoSEQ multiplex PCR, the TCRdb table keeps only in-frame clones and is missing some. The sample comprises fewer than 40,000 clones, around nine tenths of which are singletons, and about 0.11% rests with the top ten. Sequencing was performed on naive CD8+ T cells from blood. Indicated subset: CD45RA+ naive T cells. All receptors derive from a human donor in good health.

The chain carries TRBV28 and TRBJ2-7, with 8 bases matching TRBD1. The CDR3 is 16 residues long. From germline, CDR1 is MDHEN and CDR2 SYDVKM. With 6 bases clipped from V and 3 bases from J, the junction kept 13 bases outside the gene matches. CDR3 residues: CASRSPRQGAYYEQYF. DNA for the CDR3: TGTGCCAGCAGGAGCCCCCGGCAGGGGGCCTACTACGAGCAGTACTTC. The complete variable domain, with remaining parts taken from reference TRBV28 and TRBJ2-7, reads DVKVTQSSRYLVKRTGEKVFLECVQDMDHENMFWYRQDPGLGLRLIYFSYDVKMKEKGDIPEGYSVSREKKERFSLILESASTNQTSMYLCASRSPRQGAYYEQYFGPGTRLTVT.

This rearrangement joins TRBV29-1 to TRBJ2-7, with TRBD1 identical over 7 bases. Germline values: CDR1 SQVTM, CDR2 ANQGSEA. This CDR3 is built from 13 residues. V shed 2 bases, J shed 2 bases, and the junction held 3 bases outside the gene matches. The DNA for the CDR3 is TGCAGCGTTGAAAGGGACAGCCCCTACGAGCAGTACTTC. Translating gives CSVERDSPYEQYF.

This clone was observed once. This chain links TRBV27 with TRBJ2-1; D remains unclear. CDR1 is MNHEY and CDR2 is SMNVEV in the germline V gene (reference sequence). The CDR3 sequence is 14 residues long. The V end lost 3 bases, the J end lost 6 bases, and 12 bases lay between the germline ends. DNA of the CDR3: TGTGCCAGCAGTTTTGTAGTCAGTATCAATGAGCAGTTCTTC. Protein product: CASSFVVSINEQFF.

The chain uses TRBV7-6 and TRBJ2-5; a weak D match, TRBD1 (5 bases). Trimming took off 6 bases at V and 5 bases at J, with 10 bases between the two ends. The CDR3 runs 12 residues. Germline V gene lookup returns CDR1 SGHVS and CDR2 FNYEAQ. DNA for the CDR3: TGTGCCAGCAGGGCAGGGAAGGAGACCCAGTACTTC. Its translation: CASRAGKETQYF. Variable domain in full (rest from reference TRBV7-6 and TRBJ2-5): GAGVSQSPRYKVTKRGQDVALRCDPISGHVSLYWYRQALGQGPEFLTYFNYEAQQDKSGLPNDRFSAERPEGSISTLTIQRTEQRDSAMYRCASRAGKETQYFGPGTRLLVL.

The chain employs TRBV7-9 and TRBJ1-6; D is uncertain. The germline V gene has CDR1 SEHNR and CDR2 FQNEAQ (reference sequence). The CDR3 sequence is 12 residues long. Trimming shortened V by 5 bases and J by 13 bases, and 12 bases separated the two germline ends. The CDR3 region is CASSEAGHPLHF. CDR3 nucleotides: TGTGCCAGCAGCGAGGCTGGTCACCCCCTCCACTTT.

In this sample, this clone turned up once. V and J are TRBV27 and TRBJ2-7; TRBD2 agrees at 11 bases. This CDR3 comprises 15 residues. Looked up from germline, CDR1 is MNHEY and CDR2 is SMNVEV (reference sequence). The V gene end was trimmed by 8 bases and the J gene end by 0 bases; junction bases not matched to a gene: 6. CDR3 protein: CASRTSGSYSYEQYF. The CDR3 nucleotides are TGTGCCAGCCGAACTAGCGGGAGCTACTCCTACGAGCAGTACTTC.

This chain joins TRBV12-5 and TRBJ2-1; no clear D. CDR1 LGHNT and CDR2 FRNRAP come from the germline V gene. The CDR3 extends over 19 amino acids. V was pared by 1 base and J by 0 bases, with 19 bases between. The CDR3 loop is CASGLGPFRGESSYNEQFF. The CDR3 DNA reads TGTGCTAGTGGTTTGGGTCCCTTCCGAGGAGAAAGCTCCTACAATGAGCAGTTCTTC. The whole variable domain, remainder taken from reference TRBV12-5 and TRBJ2-1, is DARVTQTPRHKVTEMGQEVTMRCQPILGHNTVFWYRQTMMQGLELLAYFRNRAPLDDSGMPKDRFSAEMPDATLATLKIQPSEPRDSAVYFCASGLGPFRGESSYNEQFFGPGTRLTVL.

Points on this clone: The CDR3 end shows no conserved phenylalanine or tryptophan, and so a read error is likely. The CDR3, as DNA: TGTGCCAGCAGCAAGGACCCTGGGAACACTGAAGCTTTCCTT. This translates into CASSKDPGNTEAFL. V usage is TRBV5-6 and J usage is TRBJ1-1; D not certain. CDR3 length equals 14 residues. V lost 4 bases and J lost 1, with 11 bases in between. Germline loops: CDR1 SGHDT, CDR2 YYEEEE.

This chain connects TRBV5-5 to TRBJ1-1; tentative D call: TRBD1 (5 bases). V lost 3 bases to trimming and J lost 4 bases, with 28 bases between them. CDR3 length equals 19 residues. CDR1 SGHKS and CDR2 YYEKEE come from the germline V gene (reference sequence). The CDR3 DNA is TGTGCCAGCAGCTCCCCGTCAGGCAGGGTTTATGTTGGGTCCACTGAAGCTTTCTTT. It encodes CASSSPSGRVYVGSTEAFF.

V is TRBV19 and J is TRBJ2-6, with D maybe TRBD2 (6 bases). V was shortened by 6 bases and J by 0 bases, with 12 bases between the two germline ends. This CDR3 has 16 amino acids. Germline CDR1 LNHDA, CDR2 SQIVND (reference sequence). The CDR3 coding sequence is TGTGCCAGTAGGGAGGGTTACTACTCTGGGGCCAACGTCCTGACTTTC. It is translated as CASREGYYSGANVLTF.

The chain uses TRBV7-9 and TRBJ2-1; D is perhaps TRBD1 (6 bases). V lost 1 base, J lost 4 bases, and 14 bases lay in between. The CDR3 length is 16 residues. Germline V gene lookup returns CDR1 SEHNR and CDR2 FQNEAQ (reference sequence). The chain's CDR3 is CASSLVGATDYNEQFF. CDR3 DNA sequence: TGTGCCAGCAGCTTAGTGGGGGCCACAGATTACAATGAGCAGTTCTTC.

V usage is TRBV11-3 and J usage is TRBJ2-3; D is possibly TRBD2 (6 bases). Trimming shortened V by 0 bases and J by 2 bases, and 9 bases separated the two germline ends. Germline CDR1 and CDR2: SGHNT and YENEEA. CDR3 length: 15 residues. For the CDR3, the DNA is TGTGCCAGCAGCTTAGAGGGAGGTGACACAGATACGCAGTATTTT. Translation gives CASSLEGGDTDTQYF.

The chain joins TRBV4-2 to TRBJ2-1, with unresolved D. The germline V gene has CDR1 LGHNA and CDR2 YNFKEQ. V lost 0 bases to trimming and J lost 3 bases, with 12 bases between them. The CDR3 extends over 16 amino acids. CDR3 loop: CASSQESAGRYNEQFF. The DNA for the CDR3 is TGTGCCAGCAGCCAAGAATCGGCAGGACGCTACAATGAGCAGTTCTTC.

This chain joins TRBV4-2 and TRBJ2-7, with 8 bases fitting TRBD1. The CDR3 contains 16 residues. The V gene end was trimmed by 3 bases and the J gene end by 1 base; junction bases not matched to a gene: 8. CDR1 and CDR2 from the germline V gene are LGHNA and YNFKEQ. In DNA, the CDR3 is TGTGCCAGCAGCCAGGGGGACAGGACAGCTTCCTACGAGCAGTACTTC. Encoded protein: CASSQGDRTASYEQYF.

This sequence joins TRBV9 and TRBJ2-2, with D maybe TRBD1 (6 bases). This CDR3 is 17 amino acids long. Germline V gives CDR1 SGDLS, CDR2 YYNGEE. The V gene lost 4 bases and the J gene lost 6 bases, with 22 bases spanning the gap. In nucleotides, the CDR3 is TGTGCCAGCAGCACCCACAGGGCACGGCCTTCGCCCGGGGAGCTGTTTTTT. Protein sequence: CASSTHRARPSPGELFF. The complete variable domain, with remaining parts taken from reference TRBV9 and TRBJ2-2, reads DSGVTQTPKHLITATGQRVTLRCSPRSGDLSVYWYQQSLDQGLQFLIQYYNGEERAKGNILERFSAQQFPDLHSELNLSSLELGDSALYFCASSTHRARPSPGELFFGEGSRLTVL.

The chain employs TRBV7-9 and TRBJ1-4; unclear D gene. Germline CDR1 and CDR2: SEHNR and FQNEAQ (reference sequence). This CDR3 comprises 11 residues. Trimming shortened V by 3 bases and J by 8 bases, and 4 bases separated the two germline ends. DNA of the CDR3: TGTGCCAGCAGCTTTGGGGAAAAACTGTTTTTT. Translated: CASSFGEKLFF. Looking up the rest from reference TRBV7-9 and TRBJ1-4 gives the full variable domain: DTGVSQNPRHKITKRGQNVTFRCDPISEHNRLYWYRQTLGQGPEFLTYFQNEAQLEKSRLLSDRFSAERPKGSFSTLEIQRTEQGDSAMYLCASSFGEKLFFGSGTQLSVL.

The CDR3 loop reads CASIAGTGVHEQFF. CDR3 coding DNA: TGTGCCAGCATCGCCGGGACAGGGGTCCATGAGCAGTTCTTC. The genes are TRBV27 and TRBJ2-1, with 10 bases that match TRBD1. Germline-derived CDR1 and CDR2 are MNHEY and SMNVEV (reference sequence). V shed 7 bases, J shed 8 bases, and the junction held 8 bases outside the gene matches. CDR3 length: 14 amino acids.

The rearrangement joins TRBV4-3 to TRBJ1-2; the D is unclear. In germline, CDR1 is LGHNA, CDR2 YSLEER. The CDR3 sequence is 11 residues long. Trimming removed 4 bases from V and 6 bases from J, with 6 bases in between. The CDR3 sequence is CASSPGNGYTF. For the CDR3, the DNA is TGCGCCAGCAGCCCCGGAAATGGCTACACCTTC.

The chain combines TRBV7-9 with TRBJ2-7; TRBD2 matches at 13 bases. Germline V gene data show CDR1 as SEHNR and CDR2 as FQNEAQ (reference sequence). This CDR3 is 17 amino acids long. Trimming removed 6 bases from V and 1 base from J; junction bases left unmatched: 9. CDR3 protein: CASRGSGTSGASYEQYF. Here the CDR3 DNA reads TGTGCCAGCAGAGGTTCAGGGACTAGCGGGGCATCCTACGAGCAGTACTTC.

The sample holds one count of this clone. V and J are TRBV2 and TRBJ1-3; D remains unclear. Germline CDR1 SNHLY, CDR2 FYNNEI. The CDR3 loop spans 15 amino acids. V was clipped by 6 bases and J by 0 bases, with 12 bases between them. Here the CDR3 reads CASRGEGASGNTIYF. The CDR3 nucleotides are TGTGCCAGCAGGGGAGAGGGAGCCTCTGGAAACACCATATATTTT.

The V and J genes are TRBV9 and TRBJ2-1; 8 positions agree with TRBD2. CDR3 length: 13 amino acids. Losses at the gene ends were 0 bases for V and 10 bases for J; bases not matched to a gene: 3. Germline CDR1 and CDR2: SGDLS and YYNGEE. The CDR3 nucleotides are TGTGCCAGCAGCGTAGGTGGCGGGGGGGAGCAGTTCTTC. This encodes CASSVGGGGEQFF. Full variable domain (missing parts from reference TRBV9 and TRBJ2-1): DSGVTQTPKHLITATGQRVTLRCSPRSGDLSVYWYQQSLDQGLQFLIQYYNGEERAKGNILERFSAQQFPDLHSELNLSSLELGDSALYFCASSVGGGGEQFFGPGTRLTVL.

The chain links TRBV29-1 to TRBJ1-1; D is possibly TRBD1 (6 bases). The CDR3 contains 13 residues. Germline CDR1 is SQVTM and CDR2 is ANQGSEA. Trimming took 7 bases from V and 0 from J, leaving 12 bases between them. In DNA form, the CDR3 reads TGCAGCGCTCGGGACACAATGAACACTGAAGCTTTCTTT. Translating it yields CSARDTMNTEAFF.

The chain is built from TRBV13 and TRBJ2-5; D not certain. The germline V and J ends were trimmed by 6 bases and 8 bases, with 10 bases remaining between them. The germline gives CDR1 PRHDT, CDR2 FYEKMQ (reference sequence). The CDR3 has 11 residues. The CDR3 loop is CASSRFDTQYF. In nucleotides, the CDR3 is TGTGCCAGCAGTAGGTTCGATACCCAGTACTTC.

The genes are TRBV7-9 and TRBJ2-6, with no clear D. Per germline, CDR1 SEHNR and CDR2 FQNEAQ (reference sequence). The CDR3 extends over 15 amino acids. V dropped 3 bases and J dropped 1 base, with 7 bases sitting between them. Here the CDR3 DNA reads TGTGCCAGCAGCTTCTTAGATTCTGGGGCCAACGTCCTGACTTTC. As protein: CASSFLDSGANVLTF.

With regard to this clone: Additional DNA sequences in this sample encode the identical CDR3. This chain joins TRBV28 and TRBJ2-7; TRBD1 aligns across 7 bases. The CDR3 sequence is 13 residues long. Trimming removed 6 bases from V and 3 bases from J; junction bases left unmatched: 5. The germline V gene has CDR1 MDHEN and CDR2 SYDVKM. The CDR3 DNA is TGTGCCAGCAGCCTCACAGGGGTCTACGAGCAGTACTTC. Translating gives CASSLTGVYEQYF.